Detailed here is one TCR beta chain. Its target is not known. V dropped 6 bases and J dropped 2; count of bases not matched to a gene: 4. The CDR3 runs to 15 residues. Per germline, CDR1 LGHDT and CDR2 YNNKEL (reference sequence). The source of the sample is a study of T cell responses to AZD1222 COVID-19 vaccine. The method was immunoSEQ multiplex PCR; TCRdb's version includes in-frame clones alone and lacks a portion of them. The repertoire consists of some 97,000 clones, with around 90% occurring once and the leading ten covering around 1.7%. Study conclusions and caveats: Repertoires were collected only later (after the peak T cell response had occurred). Reports indicate that nearly half of spike-specific TCRs are directed at unmutated variant regions. Regions 160-218 and 743-854 held dominance among vaccine-associated CD4 TCRs, which spanned spike. Spike-specific TCR breadth and depth both grew after two AZD1222 doses.

Sequencing was performed on peripheral blood, taken on day 0 of AZD1222 vaccination. This sequence joins TRBV3-1 (or the pseudogene TRBV3-2) and TRBJ2-5; 12 nucleotides line up with TRBD2. The sequence was obtained from an adult in good health. This chain's CDR3 is CASRLGLAGQETQYF. The CDR3 DNA is TGTGCCAGCAGACTTGGACTAGCGGGGCAAGAGACCCAGTACTTC.